This T cell receptor beta chain is from a study of cytomegalovirus exposure and HLA in healthy donors. Study at large: One earlier analysis, a look at around 180 million T cells, found some 120 million unique TCR beta sequences. General study findings and limits: Most TCR sequences showed up rarely, but some public TCRs showed up in many donors.

Details on this clone: Antigen: not known.

Germline V gene lookup returns CDR1 LNHNV and CDR2 YYDKDF (reference sequence). Deletions cut 0 bases from V and 8 bases from J, with 10 bases between. The CDR3 sequence is 13 residues long. 13 Jbeta primers and 60 Vbeta primers were used for the PCR. The assay was immunoSEQ multiplex PCR, and TCRdb's table has in-frame clones only and misses some. The specimen's table records approximately 80,000 clones. This receptor was taken from a woman between 25 and 40 years old in good health and CMV-seronegative. The chain is built from TRBV15 and TRBJ1-2; the D is unclear. Sequencing was done on a sample of PBMCs. CDR3 residues: CATSRDAGFGYTF. The CDR3 nucleotides are TGTGCCACCAGCAGAGATGCTGGCTTCGGCTACACCTTC.